This record concerns one TCR beta chain sequence. Its antigen is unknown. No base-level quality is on record; no much larger clone is a single base apart. In the germline V gene (reference sequence), CDR1 corresponds to GTSNPN and CDR2 to SVGIG. V drops 0 bases and J drops 7 bases, leaving 3 bases in between. The CDR3 runs 11 residues from the cysteine to the phenylalanine. Only CDR3 DNA is held: 33 bases, read in frame from base 1. The entry originates in a study of blood T cell repertoires in COVID-19 (dated by TCRdb to 2020 to 2021). For the study in its entirety: Collaborator samples came from the United States, Italy and Spain and covered acute and convalescent phases of COVID-19. The material from the prospective study consisted of cDNA or gDNA derived from T cells, B-cell-depleted T cells, or PBMCs. The dataset comprised deeply sampled blood TCRbeta repertoires from subjects exposed to, actively infected with, or recovered from COVID-19. The repertoires were made available in a free public database intended to serve as a resource for research on the immune response to SARS-CoV-2. Samples came from the ongoing ImmuneRACE study (first 160 participants) plus 1,254 subjects from 6 global collaborators. Nearly every sample came with metadata listing a de-identified subject ID, COVID-19 status, age in years and sex. Where available, HLA class I and class II types were taken from metadata supplied by the sample provider and were not determined by assay-based typing. Broader findings and caveats from the paper: The quantity of clinical and demographic metadata differed by source and by participant and was supplied without curation.

The immunoSEQ Assay, a bias-controlled multiplex PCR, was used to amplify TCRbeta CDR3 regions from genomic DNA. The paper's data handling went like this. The number of nucleated cells in each sample was estimated by amplification of reference gene primers within the assay. To quantify the absolute abundance of each unique TCRbeta CDR3 rearrangement, sequence reads were collapsed and filtered. Productive Simpson clonality was computed per sample as the square root of Simpson's diversity index over productive rearrangements. TCRdb obtained this table from immuneACCESS and retained in-frame rearrangements with V and J assigned. These tables miss some clones; where compared with another copy, unresolved V genes account for less than half of the shortfall, and the remainder is unexplained. V and J calls and clone size are copied from that table; D and trimming were computed from the DNA. This sample has about 200,000 clones in its table, and 86% of those were observed once. Together, the top ten hold around 2% of the sample.

A second Seattle source provided samples from volunteer blood donors who had recovered from COVID-19. Collaborating institutions collected whole blood in K2EDTA tubes following their own protocols. Collaborator samples were shipped for TCRbeta analysis as frozen whole blood, isolated PBMCs, or DNA extracted from either sample type. The sequencing sample was made of peripheral blood. This TCR was sampled from a man younger than 45 who had recovered from COVID-19. Recombination connected TRBV30 to TRBJ1-4, with an unclear D gene assignment. CDR3 region: CAWSVSEKLFF. The DNA sequence is as follows: TGTGCCTGGAGTGTCTCTGAAAAACTGTTTTTT.